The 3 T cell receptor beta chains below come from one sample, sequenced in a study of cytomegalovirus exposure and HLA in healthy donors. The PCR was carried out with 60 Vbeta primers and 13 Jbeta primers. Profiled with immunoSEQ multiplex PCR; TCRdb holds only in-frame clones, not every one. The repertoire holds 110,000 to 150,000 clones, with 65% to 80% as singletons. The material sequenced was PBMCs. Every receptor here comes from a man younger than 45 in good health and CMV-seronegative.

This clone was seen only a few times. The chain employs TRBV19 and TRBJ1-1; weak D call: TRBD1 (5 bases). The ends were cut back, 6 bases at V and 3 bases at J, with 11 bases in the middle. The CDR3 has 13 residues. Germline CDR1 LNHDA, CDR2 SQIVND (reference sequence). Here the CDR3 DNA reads TGTGCCAGTAGCTCTGGGGGGTACACTGAAGCTTTCTTT. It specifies CASSSGGYTEAFF.

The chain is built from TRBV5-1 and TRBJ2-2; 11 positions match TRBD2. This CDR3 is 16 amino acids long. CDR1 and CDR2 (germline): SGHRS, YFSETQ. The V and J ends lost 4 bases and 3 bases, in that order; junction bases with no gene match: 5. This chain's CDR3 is CASSARGLADTGELFF. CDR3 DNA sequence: TGCGCCAGCAGCGCCCGGGGACTAGCGGACACCGGGGAGCTGTTTTTT.

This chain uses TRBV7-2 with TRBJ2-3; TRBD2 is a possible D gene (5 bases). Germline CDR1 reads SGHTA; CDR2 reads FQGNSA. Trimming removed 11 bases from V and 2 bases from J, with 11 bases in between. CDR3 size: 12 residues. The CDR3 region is CAVGNPTDTQYF. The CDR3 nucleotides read TGTGCCGTCGGGAACCCCACAGATACGCAGTATTTT. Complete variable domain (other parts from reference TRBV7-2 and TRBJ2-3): GAGVSQSPSNKVTEKGKDVELRCDPISGHTALYWYRQSLGQGLEFLIYFQGNSAPDKSGLPSDRFSAERTGGSVSTLTIQRTQQEDSAVYLCAVGNPTDTQYFGPGTRLTVL.